This T cell receptor beta chain derives from a study of control samples from healthy donors and cancer patients. This clone is a singleton in its sample. There are 11 residues in the CDR3. Trimming took off 9 bases at V and 5 bases at J, with 10 bases between the two ends. The germline V gene has CDR1 LNHDA and CDR2 SQIVND (reference sequence). Generated by immunoSEQ multiplex PCR, the TCRdb table keeps only in-frame clones and is missing some. The table lists around 120,000 clones, more than 75% of them singletons. J is TRBJ2-5 and V is TRBV19; possible D gene TRBD2, 6 bases. The sequenced sample was blood. The receptor was isolated from a man aged 35 to 55 in good health. CDR3 loop: CASRESETQYF. The CDR3 DNA sequence: TGTGCCAGCCGGGAGTCCGAGACCCAGTACTTC.